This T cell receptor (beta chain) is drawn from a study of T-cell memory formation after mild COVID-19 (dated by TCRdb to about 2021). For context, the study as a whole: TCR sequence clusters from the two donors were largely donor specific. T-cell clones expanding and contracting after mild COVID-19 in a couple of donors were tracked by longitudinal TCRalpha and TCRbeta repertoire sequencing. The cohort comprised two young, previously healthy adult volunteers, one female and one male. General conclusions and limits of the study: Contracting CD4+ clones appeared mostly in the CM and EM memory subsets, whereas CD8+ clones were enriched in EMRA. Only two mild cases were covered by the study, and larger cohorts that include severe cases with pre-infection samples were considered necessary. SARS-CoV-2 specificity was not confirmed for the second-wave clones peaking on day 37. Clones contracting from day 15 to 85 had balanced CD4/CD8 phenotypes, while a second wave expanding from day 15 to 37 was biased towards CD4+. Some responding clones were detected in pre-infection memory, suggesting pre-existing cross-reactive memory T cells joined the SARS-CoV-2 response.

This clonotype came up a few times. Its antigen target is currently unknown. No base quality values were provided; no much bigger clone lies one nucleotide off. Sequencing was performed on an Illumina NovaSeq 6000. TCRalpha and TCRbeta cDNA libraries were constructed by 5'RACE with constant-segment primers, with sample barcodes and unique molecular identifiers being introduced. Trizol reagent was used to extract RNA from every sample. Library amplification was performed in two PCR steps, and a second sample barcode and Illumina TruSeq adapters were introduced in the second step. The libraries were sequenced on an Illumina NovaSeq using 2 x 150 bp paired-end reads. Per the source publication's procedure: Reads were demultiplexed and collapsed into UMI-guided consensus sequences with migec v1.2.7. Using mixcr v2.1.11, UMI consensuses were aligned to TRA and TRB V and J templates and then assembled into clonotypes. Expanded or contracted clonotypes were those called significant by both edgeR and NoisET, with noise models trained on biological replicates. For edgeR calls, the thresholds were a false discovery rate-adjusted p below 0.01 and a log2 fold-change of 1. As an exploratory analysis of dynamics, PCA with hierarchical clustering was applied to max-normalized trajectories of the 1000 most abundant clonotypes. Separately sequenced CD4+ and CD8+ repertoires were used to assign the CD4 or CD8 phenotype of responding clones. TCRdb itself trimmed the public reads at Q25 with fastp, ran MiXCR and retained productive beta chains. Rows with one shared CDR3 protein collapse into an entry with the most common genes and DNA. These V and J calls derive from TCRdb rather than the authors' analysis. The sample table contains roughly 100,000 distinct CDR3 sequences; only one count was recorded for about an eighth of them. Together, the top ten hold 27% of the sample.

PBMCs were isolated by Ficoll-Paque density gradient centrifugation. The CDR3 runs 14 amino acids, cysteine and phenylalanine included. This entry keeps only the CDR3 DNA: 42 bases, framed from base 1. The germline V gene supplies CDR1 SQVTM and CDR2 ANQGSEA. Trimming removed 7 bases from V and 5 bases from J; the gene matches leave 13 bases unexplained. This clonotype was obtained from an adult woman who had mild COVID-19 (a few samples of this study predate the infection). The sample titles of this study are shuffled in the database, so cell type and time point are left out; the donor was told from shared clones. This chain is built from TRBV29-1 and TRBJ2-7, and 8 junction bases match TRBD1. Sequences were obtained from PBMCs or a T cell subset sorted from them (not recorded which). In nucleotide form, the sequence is TGCAGCGCGGGGGCTACGGACAGGGTCCACGAGCAGTACTTC. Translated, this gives CSAGATDRVHEQYF.